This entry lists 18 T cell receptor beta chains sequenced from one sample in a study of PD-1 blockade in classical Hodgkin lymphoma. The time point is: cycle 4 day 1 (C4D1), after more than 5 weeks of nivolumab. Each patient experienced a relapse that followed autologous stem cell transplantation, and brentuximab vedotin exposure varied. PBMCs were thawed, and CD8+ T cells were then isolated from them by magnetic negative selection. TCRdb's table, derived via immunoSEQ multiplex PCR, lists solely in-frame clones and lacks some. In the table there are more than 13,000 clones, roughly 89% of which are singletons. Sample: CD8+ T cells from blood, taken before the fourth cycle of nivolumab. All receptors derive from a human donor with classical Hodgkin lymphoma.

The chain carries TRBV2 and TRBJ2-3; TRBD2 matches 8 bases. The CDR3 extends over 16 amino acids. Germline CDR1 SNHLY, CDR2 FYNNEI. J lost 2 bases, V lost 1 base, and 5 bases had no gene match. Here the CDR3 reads CASSEGASGFTDTQYF. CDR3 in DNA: TGTGCCAGCAGTGAAGGGGCTAGCGGGTTCACAGATACGCAGTATTTT.

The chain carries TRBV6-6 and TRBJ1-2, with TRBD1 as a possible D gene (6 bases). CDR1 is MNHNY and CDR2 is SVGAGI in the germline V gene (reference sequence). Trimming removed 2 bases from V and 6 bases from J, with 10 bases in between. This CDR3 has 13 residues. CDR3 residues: CASSYGTIDGYTF. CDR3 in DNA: TGTGCCAGCAGTTACGGGACAATCGATGGCTACACCTTC.

This CDR3 is CASSESGGANYGYTF. The CDR3, as DNA: TGTGCCAGCAGTGAATCCGGGGGAGCTAACTATGGCTACACCTTC. The V call is TRBV6-4, the J call TRBJ1-2, with TRBD1 as a possible D gene (5 bases). CDR3 length equals 15 residues. Germline loops: CDR1 MRHNA, CDR2 SNTAGT. V was shortened by 3 bases and J by 0 bases, with 11 bases between the two germline ends.

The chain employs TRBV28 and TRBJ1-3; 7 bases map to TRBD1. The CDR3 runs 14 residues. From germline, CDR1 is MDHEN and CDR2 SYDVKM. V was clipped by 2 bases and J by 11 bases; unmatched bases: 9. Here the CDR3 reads CASSLDRVSVAIYF. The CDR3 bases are TGTGCCAGCAGTTTAGACAGGGTTTCTGTCGCCATATATTTT. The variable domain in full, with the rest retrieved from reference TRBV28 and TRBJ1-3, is DVKVTQSSRYLVKRTGEKVFLECVQDMDHENMFWYRQDPGLGLRLIYFSYDVKMKEKGDIPEGYSVSREKKERFSLILESASTNQTSMYLCASSLDRVSVAIYFGEGSWLTVV.

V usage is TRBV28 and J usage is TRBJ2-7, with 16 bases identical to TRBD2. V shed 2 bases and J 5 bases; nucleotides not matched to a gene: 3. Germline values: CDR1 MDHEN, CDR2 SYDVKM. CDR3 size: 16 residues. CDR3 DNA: TGTGCCAGCAGTTTAGCGGGACTAGCGGGGGGGCACGAGCAGTACTTC. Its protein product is CASSLAGLAGGHEQYF.

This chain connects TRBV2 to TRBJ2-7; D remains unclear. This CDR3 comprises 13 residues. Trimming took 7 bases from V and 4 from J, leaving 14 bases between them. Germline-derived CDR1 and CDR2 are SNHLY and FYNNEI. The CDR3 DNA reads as TGTGCCAGCAAAACTGATACAAGATACGAGCAGTACTTC. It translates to CASKTDTRYEQYF.

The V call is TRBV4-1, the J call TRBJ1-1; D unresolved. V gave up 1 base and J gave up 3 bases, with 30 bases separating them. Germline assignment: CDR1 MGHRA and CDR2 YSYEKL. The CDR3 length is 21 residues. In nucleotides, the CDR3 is TGCGCCAGCAGCCAAGTTGATCATGATGGGCCAAACTGGGGAATCGACACTGAAGCTTTCTTT. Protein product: CASSQVDHDGPNWGIDTEAFF.

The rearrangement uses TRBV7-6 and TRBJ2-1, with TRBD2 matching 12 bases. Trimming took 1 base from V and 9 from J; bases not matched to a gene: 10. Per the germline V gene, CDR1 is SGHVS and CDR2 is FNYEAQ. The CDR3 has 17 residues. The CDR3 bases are TGTGCCAGCAGCTTAGATGTTCCGGCTAGCGGGAGGGGTGAGCAGTTCTTC. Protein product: CASSLDVPASGRGEQFF.

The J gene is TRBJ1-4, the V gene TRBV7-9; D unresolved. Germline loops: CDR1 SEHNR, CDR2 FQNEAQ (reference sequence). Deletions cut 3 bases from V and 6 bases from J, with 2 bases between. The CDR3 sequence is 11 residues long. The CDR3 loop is CASSFDEKLFF. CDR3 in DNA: TGTGCCAGCAGCTTCGATGAAAAACTGTTTTTT.

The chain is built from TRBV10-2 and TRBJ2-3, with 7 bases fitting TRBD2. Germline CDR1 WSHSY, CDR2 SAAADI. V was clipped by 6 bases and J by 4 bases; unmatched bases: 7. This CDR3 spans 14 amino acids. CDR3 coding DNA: TGCGCCAGCAGGGAGGGCGGGAGTGCAGATACGCAGTATTTT. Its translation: CASREGGSADTQYF.

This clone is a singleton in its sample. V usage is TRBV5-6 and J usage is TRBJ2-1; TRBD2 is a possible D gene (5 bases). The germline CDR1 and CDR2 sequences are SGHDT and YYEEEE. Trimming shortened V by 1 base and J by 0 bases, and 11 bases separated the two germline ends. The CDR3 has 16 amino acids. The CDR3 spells CASSLRAGYSYNEQFF. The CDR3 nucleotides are TGTGCCAGCAGCTTGAGGGCGGGTTACTCCTACAATGAGCAGTTCTTC.

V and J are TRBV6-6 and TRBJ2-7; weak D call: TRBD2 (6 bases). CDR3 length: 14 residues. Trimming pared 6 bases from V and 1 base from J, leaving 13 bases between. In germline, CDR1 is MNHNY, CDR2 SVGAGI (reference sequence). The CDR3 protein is CASSAPGESYEQYF. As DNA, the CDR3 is TGTGCCAGCAGCGCCCCGGGAGAATCCTACGAGCAGTACTTC.

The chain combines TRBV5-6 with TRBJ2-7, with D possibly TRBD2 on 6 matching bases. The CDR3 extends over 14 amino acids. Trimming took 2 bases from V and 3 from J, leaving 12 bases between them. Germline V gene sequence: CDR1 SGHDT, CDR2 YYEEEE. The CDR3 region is CASSLSGSHYEQYF. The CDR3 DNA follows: TGTGCCAGCAGCTTATCCGGGAGCCACTACGAGCAGTACTTC.

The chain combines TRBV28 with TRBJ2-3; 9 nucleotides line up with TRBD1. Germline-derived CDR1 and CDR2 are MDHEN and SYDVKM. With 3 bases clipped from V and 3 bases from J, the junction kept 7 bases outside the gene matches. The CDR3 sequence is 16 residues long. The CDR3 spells CASSFPDRGWTDTQYF. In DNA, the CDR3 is TGTGCCAGCAGTTTCCCCGACAGGGGGTGGACAGATACGCAGTATTTT.

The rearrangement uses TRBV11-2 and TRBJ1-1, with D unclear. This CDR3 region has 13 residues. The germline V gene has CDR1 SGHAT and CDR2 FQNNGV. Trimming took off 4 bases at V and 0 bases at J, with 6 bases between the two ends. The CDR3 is CASSSYMNTEAFF. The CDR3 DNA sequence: TGTGCCAGCAGCTCTTACATGAACACTGAAGCTTTCTTT.

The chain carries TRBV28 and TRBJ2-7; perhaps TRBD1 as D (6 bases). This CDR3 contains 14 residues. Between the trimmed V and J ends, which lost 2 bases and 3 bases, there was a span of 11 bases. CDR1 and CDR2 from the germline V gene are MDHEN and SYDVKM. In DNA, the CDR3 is TGTGCCAGCAGTTTAAGAGGACAGCACTACGAGCAGTACTTC. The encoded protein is CASSLRGQHYEQYF.

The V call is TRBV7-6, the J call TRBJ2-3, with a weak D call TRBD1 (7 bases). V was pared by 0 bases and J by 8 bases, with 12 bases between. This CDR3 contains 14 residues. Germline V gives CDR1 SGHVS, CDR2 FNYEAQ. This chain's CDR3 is CASSLAGQGGTQYF. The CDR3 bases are TGTGCCAGCAGCTTAGCGGGGCAGGGGGGTACGCAGTATTTT.

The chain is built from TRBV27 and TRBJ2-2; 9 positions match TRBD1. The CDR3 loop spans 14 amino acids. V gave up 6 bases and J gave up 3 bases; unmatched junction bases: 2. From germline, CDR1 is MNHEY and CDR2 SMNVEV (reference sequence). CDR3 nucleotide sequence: TGTGCCAGCAGATGGACAGGGGACACCGGGGAGCTGTTTTTT. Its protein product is CASRWTGDTGELFF.